Below, 7 T cell receptor beta chains from the same sample are listed, as sequenced in a study of PD-1 blockade in classical Hodgkin lymphoma. Described time point: cycle 4 day 1 (C4D1), after 5 to 7 weeks of nivolumab. Every patient experienced relapse after autologous stem cell transplantation, and brentuximab vedotin exposure varied. PBMCs, once thawed, yielded CD8+ T cells isolated by magnetic negative selection. Here immunoSEQ multiplex PCR was the method, and the copy in TCRdb shows in-frame clones only, minus some. Among some 8,400 clones, 80% to 85% were seen once, and the ten largest hold roughly a quarter. The sequencing here drew on CD8+ T cells from blood, taken before the fourth cycle of nivolumab. These receptors were taken from a human donor with classical Hodgkin lymphoma.

The chain links TRBV9 to TRBJ1-4; the D is unclear. Deletions cut 1 base from V and 5 bases from J, with 18 bases between. This CDR3 region has 17 residues. Germline V CDR1 and CDR2: SGDLS, YYNGEE. CDR3 protein: CASSVTGIPTSNEKLFF. The DNA for the CDR3 is TGTGCCAGCAGCGTAACCGGGATCCCAACAAGCAATGAAAAACTGTTTTTT.

The chain has TRBV29-1 and TRBJ1-3; TRBD1 aligns across 11 bases. The germline V gene has CDR1 SQVTM and CDR2 ANQGSEA. J was trimmed by 0 bases and V by 0 bases; bases with no gene match: 7. The length of the CDR3 is 18 residues. CDR3 nucleotide sequence: TGCAGCGTTGAAGATGGTAGGACAGGGGGCCGCTCTGGAAACACCATATATTTT. Translating it yields CSVEDGRTGGRSGNTIYF.

The rearrangement joins TRBV5-1 to TRBJ2-5; the match to TRBD2 covers 13 bases. The germline V gene has CDR1 SGHRS and CDR2 YFSETQ. This CDR3 comprises 15 residues. V lost 4 bases, J lost 5 bases, and 5 bases stayed unmatched. CDR3 DNA sequence: TGCGCCAGCAGCACTAGCGGGGGGGCCTTGGAGACCCAGTACTTC. Translated, it gives CASSTSGGALETQYF.

V is TRBV2 and J is TRBJ1-6; TRBD1 is a possible D gene (6 bases). Germline V gene lookup returns CDR1 SNHLY and CDR2 FYNNEI. Trimming removed 4 bases at V and 0 bases at J, with 13 bases between. The CDR3 is made up of 17 amino acids. The CDR3 DNA follows: TGTGCCAGCAGTGGGGACATTCAGAGCTCCTATAATTCACCCCTCCACTTT. It yields the protein CASSGDIQSSYNSPLHF.

The rearrangement links TRBV2 to TRBJ2-1; 10 positions match TRBD2. Per the germline V gene, CDR1 is SNHLY and CDR2 is FYNNEI. CDR3 length equals 16 residues. With V trimmed by 8 bases and J by 0 bases, 7 bases remained unmatched. The CDR3 loop reads CASLSGGSSSYNEQFF. CDR3 nucleotides: TGTGCCAGCCTTAGCGGGGGGTCCAGCTCCTACAATGAGCAGTTCTTC. The whole variable domain, remainder taken from reference TRBV2 and TRBJ2-1, is EPEVTQTPSHQVTQMGQEVILRCVPISNHLYFYWYRQILGQKVEFLVSFYNNEISEKSEIFDDQFSVERPDGSNFTLKIRSTKLEDSAMYFCASLSGGSSSYNEQFFGPGTRLTVL.

The rearrangement joins TRBV6-4 to TRBJ2-1; D call uncertain. V was clipped by 0 bases and J by 6 bases, with 6 bases between them. Germline lookup yields CDR1 MRHNA and CDR2 SNTAGT. The CDR3 is 13 residues long. The CDR3 reads CASSDSRSNEQFF. The DNA for the CDR3 is TGTGCCAGCAGTGACTCGAGGTCCAATGAGCAGTTCTTC.

This clone has only a few counts. This chain joins TRBV7-9 and TRBJ2-7; no firm D call. The CDR3 covers 13 residues. Per the germline V gene, CDR1 is SEHNR and CDR2 is FQNEAQ (reference sequence). Trimming left V 2 bases short and J 5 bases short, with 10 bases between. The CDR3: CASSLQDTDEQYF. CDR3 in DNA: TGTGCCAGCAGCTTACAAGACACAGACGAGCAGTACTTC.